This TCR beta chain was captured in a study of T cells in Graves' hyperthyroidism and ophthalmopathy. Template material for amplifying TCR beta CDR3 regions consisted of RNA transcripts. During a first-round RT-PCR of the TCR CDR3, the HTBI primer set was used. TCRdb analysed the multiplex PCR reads with MiXCR anew, one entry per CDR3 protein. The sample contains 600,000 or so distinct CDR3 sequences, 12% to 15% of which appear only once. The V end lost 5 bases, the J end lost 9 bases, and 23 bases lay between the germline ends. The CDR3 length is 16 residues. Germline assignment: CDR1 SGHTA and CDR2 FQGNSA. This clonotype was observed many times.

This TCR was sampled from a woman younger than 30 with Graves' ophthalmopathy. Sequenced sample: blood. J is TRBJ2-1 and V is TRBV7-2; D gene ambiguous. As DNA, the CDR3 is TGTGCCAGCAGCCCCCCCGGAGCCCCGACTTTGGCTGAGCAGTTCTTC. It codes for CASSPPGAPTLAEQFF.